The sequence of this T cell receptor beta chain was determined in a study of blood T cell repertoires in COVID-19. The length of the CDR3 is 15 residues. V was clipped by 0 bases and J by 4 bases, with 11 bases between them. In germline, CDR1 is SGHRS, CDR2 YFSETQ. Some clones are missing from TCRdb's copy, which holds only in-frame ones; the method was immunoSEQ multiplex PCR. The sample lists about 190,000 clones; 75% to 90% were seen once. The rearrangement links TRBV5-1 to TRBJ2-1; D might be TRBD2 (6 bases). The origin of this receptor is a man aged 70-80 years with active or convalescent COVID-19. The sample was peripheral blood. The CDR3 protein is CASSLVGGGYNEQFF. CDR3 DNA sequence: TGCGCCAGCAGCTTGGTGGGGGGAGGTTACAATGAGCAGTTCTTC.